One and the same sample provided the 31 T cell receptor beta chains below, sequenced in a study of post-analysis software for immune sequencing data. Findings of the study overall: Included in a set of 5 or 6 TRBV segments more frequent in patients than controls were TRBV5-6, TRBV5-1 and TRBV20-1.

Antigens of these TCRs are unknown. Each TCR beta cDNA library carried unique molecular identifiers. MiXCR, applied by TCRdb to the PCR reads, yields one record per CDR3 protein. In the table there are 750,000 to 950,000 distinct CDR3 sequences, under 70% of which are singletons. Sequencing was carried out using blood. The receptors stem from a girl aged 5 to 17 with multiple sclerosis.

CDR3 DNA: TGTGCCAGCGGACCGCTGGGACTGACGAACACTGAAGCTTTCTTT. It encodes CASGPLGLTNTEAFF. V gene TRBV5-6 combines with J gene TRBJ1-1; tentative D call: TRBD1 (5 bases). The V end lost 7 bases, the J end lost 1 base, and 17 bases lay between the germline ends. The CDR3 covers 15 residues. The germline gives CDR1 SGHDT, CDR2 YYEEEE.

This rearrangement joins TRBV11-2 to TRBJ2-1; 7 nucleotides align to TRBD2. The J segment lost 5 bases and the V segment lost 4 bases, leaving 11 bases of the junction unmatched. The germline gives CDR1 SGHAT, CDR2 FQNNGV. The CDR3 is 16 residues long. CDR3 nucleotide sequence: TGTGCCAGCAGCTCCGCGACTAGCCGTTATAACAATGAGCAGTTCTTC. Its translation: CASSSATSRYNNEQFF.

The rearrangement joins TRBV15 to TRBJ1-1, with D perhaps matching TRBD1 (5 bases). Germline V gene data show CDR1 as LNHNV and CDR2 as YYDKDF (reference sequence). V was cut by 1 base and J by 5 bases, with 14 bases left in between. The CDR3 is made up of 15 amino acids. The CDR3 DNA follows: TGTGCCACCAGCAGAGTCTGGACAAAAGGGACTGAAGCTTTCTTT. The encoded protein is CATSRVWTKGTEAFF.

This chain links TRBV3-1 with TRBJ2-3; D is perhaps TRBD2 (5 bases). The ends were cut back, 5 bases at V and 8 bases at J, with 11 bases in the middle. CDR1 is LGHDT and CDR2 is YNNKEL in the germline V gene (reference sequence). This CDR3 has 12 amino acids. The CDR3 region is CASSFEGITQYF. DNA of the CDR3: TGTGCCAGCAGCTTCGAGGGTATTACGCAGTATTTT.

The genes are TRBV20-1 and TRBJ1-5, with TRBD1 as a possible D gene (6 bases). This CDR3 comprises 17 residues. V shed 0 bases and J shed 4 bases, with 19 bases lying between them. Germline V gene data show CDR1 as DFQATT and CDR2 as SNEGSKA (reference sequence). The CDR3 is CSAREPGTSQGNQPQHF. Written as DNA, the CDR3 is TGCAGTGCTAGAGAGCCCGGGACCTCTCAGGGGAATCAGCCCCAGCATTTT.

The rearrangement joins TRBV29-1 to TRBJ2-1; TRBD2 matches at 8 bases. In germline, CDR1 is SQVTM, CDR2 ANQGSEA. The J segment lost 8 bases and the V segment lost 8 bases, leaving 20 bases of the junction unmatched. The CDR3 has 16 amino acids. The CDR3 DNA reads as TGCAGCCTTGGGGGGCCTAGCGGGTACTCCCAGCATGAGCAGTTCTTC. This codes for CSLGGPSGYSQHEQFF.

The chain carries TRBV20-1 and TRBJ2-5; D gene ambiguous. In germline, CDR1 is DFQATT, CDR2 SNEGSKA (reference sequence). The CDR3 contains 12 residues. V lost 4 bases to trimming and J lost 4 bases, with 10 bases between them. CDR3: CSANPRLETQYF. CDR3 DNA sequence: TGCAGTGCTAACCCTCGATTAGAGACCCAGTACTTC.

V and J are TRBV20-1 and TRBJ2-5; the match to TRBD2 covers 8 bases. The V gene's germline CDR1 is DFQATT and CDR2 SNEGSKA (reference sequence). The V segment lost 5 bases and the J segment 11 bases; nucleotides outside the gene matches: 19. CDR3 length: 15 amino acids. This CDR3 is CSAWRGLAGGNEQYF. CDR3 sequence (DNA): TGCAGTGCTTGGCGGGGCCTAGCGGGTGGTAATGAGCAGTACTTC.

The CDR3 DNA reads as TGTGCCATCAGTCCTTTGGGACTAGCGGGAGGGCTCGGAAACCAAGAGACCCAGTACTTC. Encoded protein: CAISPLGLAGGLGNQETQYF. J is TRBJ2-5 and V is TRBV10-3; TRBD2 aligns across 16 bases. V was clipped by 5 bases and J by 0 bases; unmatched bases: 12. Germline V gives CDR1 ENHRY, CDR2 SYGVKD. The CDR3 sequence is 20 residues long.

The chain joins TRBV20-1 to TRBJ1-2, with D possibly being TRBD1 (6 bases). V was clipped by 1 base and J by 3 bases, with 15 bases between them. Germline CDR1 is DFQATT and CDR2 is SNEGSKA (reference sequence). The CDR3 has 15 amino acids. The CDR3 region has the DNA TGCAGTGCTAGAGTCCCAAACAGGGACCACTATGGCTACACCTTC. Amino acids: CSARVPNRDHYGYTF.

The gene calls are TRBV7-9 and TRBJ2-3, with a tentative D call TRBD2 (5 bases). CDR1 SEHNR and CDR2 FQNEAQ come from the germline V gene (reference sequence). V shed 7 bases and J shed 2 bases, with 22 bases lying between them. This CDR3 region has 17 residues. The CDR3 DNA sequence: TGTGCCAGCATCCTACTAGATAAAGTTTGGCTCACAGATACGCAGTATTTT. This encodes CASILLDKVWLTDTQYF.

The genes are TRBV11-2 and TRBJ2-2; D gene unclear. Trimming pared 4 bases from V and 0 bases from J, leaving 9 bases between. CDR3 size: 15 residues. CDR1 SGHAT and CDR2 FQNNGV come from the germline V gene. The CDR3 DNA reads TGTGCCAGCAGCTCGACACACGCGAACACCGGGGAGCTGTTTTTT. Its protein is CASSSTHANTGELFF.

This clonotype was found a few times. This chain's CDR3 is CASSPRGRPYEQYF. The CDR3, as DNA: TGTGCCAGCAGCCCCCGGGGGAGGCCCTACGAGCAGTACTTC. The chain uses TRBV7-9 and TRBJ2-7; D might be TRBD2 (6 bases). There are 14 residues in the CDR3. V lost 5 bases, J lost 2 bases, and 13 bases lay in between. Germline CDR1 SEHNR, CDR2 FQNEAQ (reference sequence).

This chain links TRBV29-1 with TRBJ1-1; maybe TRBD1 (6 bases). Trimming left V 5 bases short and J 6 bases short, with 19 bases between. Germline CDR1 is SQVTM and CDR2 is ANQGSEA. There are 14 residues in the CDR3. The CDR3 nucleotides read TGCAGCGTTTTGGGACACGAAGACTTTTCTGAAGCTTTCTTT. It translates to CSVLGHEDFSEAFF.

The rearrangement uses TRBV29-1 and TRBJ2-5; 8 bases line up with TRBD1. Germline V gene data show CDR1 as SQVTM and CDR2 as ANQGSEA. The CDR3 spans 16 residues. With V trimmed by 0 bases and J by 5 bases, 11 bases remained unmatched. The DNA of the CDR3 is TGCAGCGTTGAAGATTTTAGGACAGGGTCGAGCGAGACCCAGTACTTC. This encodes CSVEDFRTGSSETQYF.

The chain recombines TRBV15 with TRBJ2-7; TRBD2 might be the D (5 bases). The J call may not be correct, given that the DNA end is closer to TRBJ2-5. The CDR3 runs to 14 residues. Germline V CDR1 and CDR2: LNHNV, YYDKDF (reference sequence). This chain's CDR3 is CATSRVSDGETQYF. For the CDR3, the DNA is TGTGCCACCAGCAGAGTTAGCGACGGAGAGACCCAGTACTTC.

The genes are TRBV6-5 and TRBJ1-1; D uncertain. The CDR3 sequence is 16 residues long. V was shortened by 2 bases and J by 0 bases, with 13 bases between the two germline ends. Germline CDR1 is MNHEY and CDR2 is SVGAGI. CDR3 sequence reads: CASSYRGFEMNTEAFF. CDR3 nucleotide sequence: TGTGCCAGCAGTTACCGGGGTTTCGAGATGAACACTGAAGCTTTCTTT.

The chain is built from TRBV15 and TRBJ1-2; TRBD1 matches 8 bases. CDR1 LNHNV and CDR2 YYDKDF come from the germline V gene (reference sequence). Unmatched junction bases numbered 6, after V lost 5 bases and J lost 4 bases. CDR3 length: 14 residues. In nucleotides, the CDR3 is TGTGCCACCAGCTCATCGGGGACAGGCTATGGCTACACCTTC. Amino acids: CATSSSGTGYGYTF.

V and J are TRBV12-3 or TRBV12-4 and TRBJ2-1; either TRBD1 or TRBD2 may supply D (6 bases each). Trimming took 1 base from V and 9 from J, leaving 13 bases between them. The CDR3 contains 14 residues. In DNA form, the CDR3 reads TGTGCCAGCAGTTTAGTTGGGGGGCAGGGTGAGCAGTTCTTC. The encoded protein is CASSLVGGQGEQFF.

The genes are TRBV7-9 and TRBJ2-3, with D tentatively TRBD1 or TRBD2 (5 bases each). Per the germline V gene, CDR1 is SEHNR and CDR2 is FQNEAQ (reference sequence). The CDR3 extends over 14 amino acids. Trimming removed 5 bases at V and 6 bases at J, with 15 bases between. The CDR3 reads CASSGRDRPDTQYF. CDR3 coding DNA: TGTGCCAGCAGCGGACGGGACCGACCGGATACGCAGTATTTT.

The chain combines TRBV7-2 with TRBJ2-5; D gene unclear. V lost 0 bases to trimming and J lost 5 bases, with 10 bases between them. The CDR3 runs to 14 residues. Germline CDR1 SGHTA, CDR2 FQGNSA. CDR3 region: CASSLALASETQYF. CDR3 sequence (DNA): TGTGCCAGCAGCTTAGCGCTGGCGTCTGAGACCCAGTACTTC.

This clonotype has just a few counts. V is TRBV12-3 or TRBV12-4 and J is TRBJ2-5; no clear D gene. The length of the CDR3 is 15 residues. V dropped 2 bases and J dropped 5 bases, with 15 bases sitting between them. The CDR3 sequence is CASSLRLAVWETQYF. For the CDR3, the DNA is TGTGCCAGCAGTTTACGGCTCGCAGTGTGGGAGACCCAGTACTTC.

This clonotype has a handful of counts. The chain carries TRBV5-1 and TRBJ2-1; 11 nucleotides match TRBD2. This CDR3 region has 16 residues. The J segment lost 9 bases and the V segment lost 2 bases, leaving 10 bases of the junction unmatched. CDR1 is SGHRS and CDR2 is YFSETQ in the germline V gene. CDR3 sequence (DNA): TGCGCCAGCAGCTTTCGGTCGACTAGCGGGGCGGGTGAGCAGTTCTTC. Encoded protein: CASSFRSTSGAGEQFF. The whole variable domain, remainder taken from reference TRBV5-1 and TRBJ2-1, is KAGVTQTPRYLIKTRGQQVTLSCSPISGHRSVSWYQQTPGQGLQFLFEYFSETQRNKGNFPGRFSGRQFSNSRSEMNVSTLELGDSALYLCASSFRSTSGAGEQFFGPGTRLTVL.

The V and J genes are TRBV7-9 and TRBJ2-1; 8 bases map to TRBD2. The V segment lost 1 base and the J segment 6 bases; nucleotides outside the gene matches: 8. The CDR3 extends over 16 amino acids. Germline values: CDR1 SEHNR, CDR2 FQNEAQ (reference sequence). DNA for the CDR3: TGTGCCAGCAGCTTAGTGCGGGGGGCTAACCCCAATGAGCAGTTCTTC. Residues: CASSLVRGANPNEQFF.

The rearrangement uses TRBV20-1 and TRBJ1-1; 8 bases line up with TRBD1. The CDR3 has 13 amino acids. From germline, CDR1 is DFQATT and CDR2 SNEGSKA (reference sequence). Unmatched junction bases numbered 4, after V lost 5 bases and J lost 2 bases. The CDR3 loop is CSAVTGGNTEAFF. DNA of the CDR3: TGCAGTGCTGTCACAGGGGGAAACACTGAAGCTTTCTTT.

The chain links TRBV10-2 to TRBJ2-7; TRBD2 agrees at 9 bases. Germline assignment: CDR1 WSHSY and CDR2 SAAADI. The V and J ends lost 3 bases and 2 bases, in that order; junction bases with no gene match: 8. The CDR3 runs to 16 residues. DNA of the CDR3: TGCGCCAGCAGTGACCTAAGACTAGCGGATACCTACGAGCAGTACTTC. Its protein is CASSDLRLADTYEQYF.

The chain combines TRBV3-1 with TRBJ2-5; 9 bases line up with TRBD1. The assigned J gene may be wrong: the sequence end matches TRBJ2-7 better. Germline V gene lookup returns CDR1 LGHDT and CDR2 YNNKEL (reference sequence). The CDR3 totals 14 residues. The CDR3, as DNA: TGTGCCAGCAGCCACTCGGACAGGGGAGGCGAGCAGTACTTC. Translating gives CASSHSDRGGEQYF.

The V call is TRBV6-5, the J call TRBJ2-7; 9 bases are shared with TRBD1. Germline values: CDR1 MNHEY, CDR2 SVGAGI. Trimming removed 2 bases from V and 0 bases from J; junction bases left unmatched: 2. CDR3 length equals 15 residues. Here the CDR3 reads CASSYGGQGSYEQYF. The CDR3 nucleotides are TGTGCCAGCAGTTACGGGGGACAGGGCTCCTACGAGCAGTACTTC.

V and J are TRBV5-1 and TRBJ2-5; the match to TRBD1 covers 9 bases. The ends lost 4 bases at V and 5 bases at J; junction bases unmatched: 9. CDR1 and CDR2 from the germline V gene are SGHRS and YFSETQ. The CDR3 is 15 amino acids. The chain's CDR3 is CASSPSGQGGETQYF. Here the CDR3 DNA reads TGCGCCAGCAGCCCATCGGGACAGGGAGGGGAGACCCAGTACTTC. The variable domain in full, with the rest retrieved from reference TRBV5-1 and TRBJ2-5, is KAGVTQTPRYLIKTRGQQVTLSCSPISGHRSVSWYQQTPGQGLQFLFEYFSETQRNKGNFPGRFSGRQFSNSRSEMNVSTLELGDSALYLCASSPSGQGGETQYFGPGTRLLVL.

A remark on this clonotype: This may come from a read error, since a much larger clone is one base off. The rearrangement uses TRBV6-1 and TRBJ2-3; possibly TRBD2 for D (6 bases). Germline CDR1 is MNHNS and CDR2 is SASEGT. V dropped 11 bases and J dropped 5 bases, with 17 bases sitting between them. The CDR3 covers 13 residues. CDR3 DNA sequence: TGTGCCGCCTCTCCGGGGGAACGAGATACGCAGTATTTT. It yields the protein CAASPGERDTQYF.

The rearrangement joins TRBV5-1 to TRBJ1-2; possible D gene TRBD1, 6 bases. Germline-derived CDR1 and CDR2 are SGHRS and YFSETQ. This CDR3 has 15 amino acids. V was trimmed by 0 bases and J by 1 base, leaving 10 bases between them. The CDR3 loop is CASSLATGLNYGYTF. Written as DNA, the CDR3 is TGCGCCAGCAGCTTGGCGACAGGCCTTAACTATGGCTACACCTTC.